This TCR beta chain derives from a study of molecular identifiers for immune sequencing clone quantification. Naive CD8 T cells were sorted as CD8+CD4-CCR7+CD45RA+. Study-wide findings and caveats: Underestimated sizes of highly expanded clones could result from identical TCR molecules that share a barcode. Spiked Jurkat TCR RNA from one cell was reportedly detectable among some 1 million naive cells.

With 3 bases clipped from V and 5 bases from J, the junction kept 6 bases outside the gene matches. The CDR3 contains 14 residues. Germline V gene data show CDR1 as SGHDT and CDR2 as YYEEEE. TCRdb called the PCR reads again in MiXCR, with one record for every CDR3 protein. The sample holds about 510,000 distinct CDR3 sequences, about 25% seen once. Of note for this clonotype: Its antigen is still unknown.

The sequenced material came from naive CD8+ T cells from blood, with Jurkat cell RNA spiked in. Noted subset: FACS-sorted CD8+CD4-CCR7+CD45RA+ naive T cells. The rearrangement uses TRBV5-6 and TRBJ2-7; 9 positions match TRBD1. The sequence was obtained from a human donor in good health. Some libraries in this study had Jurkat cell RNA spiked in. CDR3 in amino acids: CASSWTGVIDEQYF. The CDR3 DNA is TGTGCCAGCAGCTGGACAGGGGTTATCGACGAGCAGTACTTC.